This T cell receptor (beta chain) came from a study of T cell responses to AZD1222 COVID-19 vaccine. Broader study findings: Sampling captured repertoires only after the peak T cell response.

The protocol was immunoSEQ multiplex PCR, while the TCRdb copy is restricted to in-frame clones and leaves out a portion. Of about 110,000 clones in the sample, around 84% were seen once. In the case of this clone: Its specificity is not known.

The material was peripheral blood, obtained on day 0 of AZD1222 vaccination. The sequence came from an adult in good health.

CDR3 nucleotides: TGTGCCAGCAGCGACGGGAGGGTCTTGAGTTACACCTTC. Amino acids: CASSDGRVLSYTF. The chain joins TRBV2 to TRBJ1-2; no definite D call. The V end lost 6 bases, the J end lost 11 bases, and 19 bases lay between the germline ends. Germline assignment: CDR1 SNHLY and CDR2 FYNNEI. The CDR3 is made up of 13 amino acids. The full variable domain, in which reference TRBV2 and TRBJ1-2 provide the parts outside the CDR3, is EPEVTQTPSHQVTQMGQEVILRCVPISNHLYFYWYRQILGQKVEFLVSFYNNEISEKSEIFDDQFSVERPDGSNFTLKIRSTKLEDSAMYFCASSDGRVLSYTFGSGTRLTVV.